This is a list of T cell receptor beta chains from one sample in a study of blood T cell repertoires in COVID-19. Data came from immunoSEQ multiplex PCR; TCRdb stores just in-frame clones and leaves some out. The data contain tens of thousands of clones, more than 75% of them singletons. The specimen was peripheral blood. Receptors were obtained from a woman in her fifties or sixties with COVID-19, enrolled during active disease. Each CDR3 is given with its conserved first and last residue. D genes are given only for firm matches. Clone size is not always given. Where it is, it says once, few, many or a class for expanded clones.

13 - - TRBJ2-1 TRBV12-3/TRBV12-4 TGTGCCAGCAGTGTAGCCCGGGGCAATGAGCAGTTCTTC CASSVARGNEQFF
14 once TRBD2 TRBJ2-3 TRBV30 TGTGCCTGGAGCATTAGCGGGAGGTACGATACGCAGTATTTT CAWSISGRYDTQYF
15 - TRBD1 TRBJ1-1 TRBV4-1 TGCGCCAGCAGCCCCCGACAGGGAGGGAACACTGAAGCTTTCTTT CASSPRQGGNTEAFF
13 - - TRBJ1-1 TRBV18 TGTGCCAGCTCACCAAGTTCGGGGGCTGAAGCTTTCTTT CASSPSSGAEAFF
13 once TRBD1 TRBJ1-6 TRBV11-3 TGTGCCAGCACCGGACAGGAAATTTCACCCCTCCACTTT CASTGQEISPLHF
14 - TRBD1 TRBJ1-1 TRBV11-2 TGTGCCAGCAGCTCGGGACAGTTGAACACTGAAGCTTTCTTT CASSSGQLNTEAFF
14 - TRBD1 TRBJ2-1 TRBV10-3 TGTGCCACCTCACCCGGGACAGGGGACAATGAGCAGTTCTTC CATSPGTGDNEQFF
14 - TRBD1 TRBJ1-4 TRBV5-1 TGCGCCAGCAGCTTCACAGGGGGAAATGAAAAACTGTTTTTT CASSFTGGNEKLFF
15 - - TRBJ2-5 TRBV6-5 TGTGCCAGCAGTCCCGCCCGGGCGGGTGGGGAGACCCAGTACTTC CASSPARAGGETQYF
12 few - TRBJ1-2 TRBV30 TGTGCCTGGAGTGTAATTGGGCATGGCTACACCTTC CAWSVIGHGYTF
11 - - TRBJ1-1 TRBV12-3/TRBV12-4 TGTGCCAGCCGAGGCGGCGGTGTGACTTTCTTT CASRGGGVTFF
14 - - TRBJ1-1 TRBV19 TGTGCCAGTATCAGGGCAGGATCGAACACTGAAGCTTTCTTT CASIRAGSNTEAFF
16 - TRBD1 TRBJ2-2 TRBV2 TGTGCCAGCGGATTCAGGGGGTACGGTGACACCGGGGAGCTGTTTTTT CASGFRGYGDTGELFF
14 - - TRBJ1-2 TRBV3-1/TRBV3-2 TGTGCCAGCAGCCGGAATGGGGAGACCTATGGCTACACCTTC CASSRNGETYGYTF
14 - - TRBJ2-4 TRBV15 TGTGCCACCAGCAGAACCAGCACGGCGACGCGGGCGTACTTC CATSRTSTATRAYF
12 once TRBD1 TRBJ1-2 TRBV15 TGTGCCACCAGCTCCCGACAGGGGCGCTACACCTTC CATSSRQGRYTF
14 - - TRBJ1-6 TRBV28 TGTGCCAGCAGCAGGCTGGTGAATAATTCACCCCTCCACTTT CASSRLVNNSPLHF
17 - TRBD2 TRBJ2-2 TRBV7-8 TGTGCCAGCAGCTTAGATCGTCTAGCGGGAAACACCGGGGAGCTGTTTTTT CASSLDRLAGNTGELFF
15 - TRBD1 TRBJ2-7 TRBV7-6 TGTGCCAGCAGCTTAGCCGGGACAGGGGGCTTCGAGCAGTACTTC CASSLAGTGGFEQYF
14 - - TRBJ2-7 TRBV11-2 TGTGCCAGCAGCATACTGTCCGGGGATCCGGATGGGTACTTC CASSILSGDPDGYF
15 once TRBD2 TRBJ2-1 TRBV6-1 TGTGCCAGCAGTGATTTAGCGGGAGGGTACAATGAGCAGTTCTTC CASSDLAGGYNEQFF
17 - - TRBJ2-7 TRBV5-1 TGCGCCAGCAGCTTGGGACGCGGGACTGATGACTCCTACGAGCAGTACTTC CASSLGRGTDDSYEQYF
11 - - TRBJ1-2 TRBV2 TGTGCCAGCATCCCGTTACTTGGCTACACCTTC CASIPLLGYTF
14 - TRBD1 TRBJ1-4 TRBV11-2 TGTGCCAGCAGCTTAACAGGGGTAGGGGAAAAACTGTTTTTT CASSLTGVGEKLFF
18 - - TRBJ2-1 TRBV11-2 TGTGCCAGCAGCTTAGTTGGGGGCGGGAGCAGCTCCTACAATGAGCAGTTCTTC CASSLVGGGSSSYNEQFF
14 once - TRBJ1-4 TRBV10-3 TGTGCCATCAGTGAGACAGGAGCAAATGAAAAACTGTTTTTT CAISETGANEKLFF
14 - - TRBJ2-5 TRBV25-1 TGTGCCAGCAGTGAATGGGGGGGGCGAGGGACCCAGTACTTC CASSEWGGRGTQYF
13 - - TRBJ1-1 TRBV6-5 TGTGCCAGCAGTTACTCGAAGGCCACGGGGGCTTTCTTT CASSYSKATGAFF
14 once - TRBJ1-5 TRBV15 TGTGCCACCCGTGGGAGGGGGTTGATTCAGCCCCAGCATTTT CATRGRGLIQPQHF
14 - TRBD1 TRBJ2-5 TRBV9 TGTGCCAGCAGCGTAGTGGGACAGCAAGAGACCCAGTACTTC CASSVVGQQETQYF
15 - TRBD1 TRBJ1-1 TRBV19 TGTGCCAGTAGTAAACAGGGGGCTGGGAACACTGAAGCTTTCTTT CASSKQGAGNTEAFF
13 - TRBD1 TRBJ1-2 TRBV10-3 TGTGCCATCAGAGCGGACAGGGTTTATGGCTACACCTTC CAIRADRVYGYTF
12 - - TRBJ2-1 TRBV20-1 TGCAGTGCTAGTGCCCTAGTCAATGAGCAGTTCTTC CSASALVNEQFF
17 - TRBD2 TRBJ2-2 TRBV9 TGTGCCAGCAGCGTAGGTCCCCGGGGGGGAGCGTCCGGGGAGCTGTTTTTT CASSVGPRGGASGELFF
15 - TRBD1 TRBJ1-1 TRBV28 TGTGCCAGCGGGTCCGGGACAGGGCACAACACTGAAGCTTTCTTT CASGSGTGHNTEAFF
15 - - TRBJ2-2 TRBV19 TGTGCCAGTAGTATAAAGGGGACTAACACCGGGGAGCTGTTTTTT CASSIKGTNTGELFF
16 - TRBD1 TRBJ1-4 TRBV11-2 TGTGCCAGCAGCCTTTACGTGACAGGGGGGGATGAAAAACTGTTTTTT CASSLYVTGGDEKLFF
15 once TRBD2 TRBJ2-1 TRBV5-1 TGCGCCAGCGCCGAAGCGGGAATAAGAGGGAATGAGCAGTTCTTC CASAEAGIRGNEQFF